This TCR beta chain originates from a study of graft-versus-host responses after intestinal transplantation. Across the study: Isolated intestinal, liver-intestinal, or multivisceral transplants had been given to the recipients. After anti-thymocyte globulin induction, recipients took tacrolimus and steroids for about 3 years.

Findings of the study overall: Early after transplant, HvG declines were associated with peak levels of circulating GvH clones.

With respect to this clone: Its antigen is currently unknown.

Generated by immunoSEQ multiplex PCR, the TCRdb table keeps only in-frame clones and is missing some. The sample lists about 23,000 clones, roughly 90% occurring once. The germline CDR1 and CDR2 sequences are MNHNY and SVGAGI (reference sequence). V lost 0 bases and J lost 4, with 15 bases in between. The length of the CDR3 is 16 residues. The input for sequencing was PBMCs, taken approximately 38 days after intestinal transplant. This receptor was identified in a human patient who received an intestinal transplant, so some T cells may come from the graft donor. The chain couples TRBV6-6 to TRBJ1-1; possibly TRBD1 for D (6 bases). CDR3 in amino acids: CASSYSQGNWRTEAFF. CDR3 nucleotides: TGTGCCAGCAGTTACTCACAGGGAAATTGGCGCACTGAAGCTTTCTTT.